A single sample is the source of the 28 T cell receptor beta chains below, sequenced in a study of blood T cell repertoires in COVID-19. The protocol was immunoSEQ multiplex PCR, while the TCRdb copy is restricted to in-frame clones and leaves out a portion. The repertoire holds about 530,000 clones, with roughly nine tenths as singletons. Sample: peripheral blood. Receptors were obtained from a woman aged 50 to 65 with COVID-19, enrolled during active disease.

The chain employs TRBV5-1 and TRBJ1-4; D unresolved. CDR1 and CDR2 from the germline V gene are SGHRS and YFSETQ. This CDR3 has 14 residues. Trimming removed 0 bases at V and 8 bases at J, with 11 bases between. The CDR3 here is CASSLATSVEKLFF. The CDR3 DNA reads TGCGCCAGCAGCTTGGCTACGTCCGTCGAAAAACTGTTTTTT.

The chain is built from TRBV5-1 and TRBJ2-2, with 8 positions matching TRBD2. The CDR3 has 15 residues. Germline CDR1 SGHRS, CDR2 YFSETQ. J lost 1 base, V lost 4 bases, and 3 bases had no gene match. The CDR3 DNA reads as TGCGCCAGCAGCCAAAGCGGGGGGAACACCGGGGAGCTGTTTTTT. Protein product: CASSQSGGNTGELFF.

The rearrangement links TRBV9 to TRBJ1-6, with D unclear. CDR1 is SGDLS and CDR2 is YYNGEE in the germline V gene. This CDR3 is 16 amino acids long. V shed 4 bases and J shed 9 bases, with 20 bases lying between them. The CDR3: CASSMKQVLGGSPLHF. Written as DNA, the CDR3 is TGTGCCAGCAGCATGAAACAAGTTCTAGGTGGTTCACCCCTCCACTTT.

On this clone itself: Distinct nucleotide sequences in the sample also encode this CDR3. The rearrangement joins TRBV5-1 to TRBJ1-1; D possibly corresponds to TRBD1 (5 bases). Per the germline V gene, CDR1 is SGHRS and CDR2 is YFSETQ. The CDR3 consists of 15 residues. The V end was cut by 0 bases, the J end by 4 bases, with 13 bases between. Here the CDR3 reads CASSLGWGGGTEAFF. The CDR3 nucleotides read TGCGCCAGCAGCTTGGGTTGGGGCGGTGGCACTGAAGCTTTCTTT. The whole variable domain, filled in from reference TRBV5-1 and TRBJ1-1, reads KAGVTQTPRYLIKTRGQQVTLSCSPISGHRSVSWYQQTPGQGLQFLFEYFSETQRNKGNFPGRFSGRQFSNSRSEMNVSTLELGDSALYLCASSLGWGGGTEAFFGQGTRLTVV.

The DNA of the CDR3 is TGTGCCAGCAGCCAAGGGCGACAGGGGAGGGCTTTCTTT. This codes for CASSQGRQGRAFF. The V and J genes are TRBV14 and TRBJ1-1; 8 bases agree with TRBD1. This CDR3 region has 13 residues. Germline CDR1 reads SGHDN; CDR2 reads FVKESK. V trimming: 1 base; J trimming: 11 bases; junction bases outside the gene matches: 6.

This clone occurred once. The CDR3 loop reads CAWSRDRGGRVDTEAFF. The CDR3, as DNA: TGTGCCTGGAGTAGAGACAGGGGGGGAAGAGTGGACACTGAAGCTTTCTTT. The genes are TRBV30 and TRBJ1-1, with 9 nucleotides matching TRBD1. V was clipped by 2 bases and J by 3 bases; unmatched bases: 13. This CDR3 is 17 amino acids long. The V gene's germline CDR1 is GTSNPN and CDR2 SVGIG (reference sequence).

This sequence joins TRBV11-3 and TRBJ2-1, with 9 nucleotides matching TRBD2. Germline loops: CDR1 SGHNT, CDR2 YENEEA. This CDR3 region has 15 residues. Trimming took 3 bases from V and 5 from J; bases not matched to a gene: 5. DNA of the CDR3: TGTGCCAGCAGCTTTAGCGGGGGTAAAAACAATGAGCAGTTCTTC. It codes for CASSFSGGKNNEQFF.

CDR3 in amino acids: CASSSTSTGLEAGELFF. The CDR3, as DNA: TGTGCCAGCAGCTCCACCTCGACAGGGCTGGAAGCCGGGGAGCTGTTTTTT. The chain recombines TRBV11-3 with TRBJ2-2; the match to TRBD1 covers 7 bases. The CDR3 has 17 residues. V trimming: 4 bases; J trimming: 6 bases; junction bases outside the gene matches: 14. CDR1 and CDR2 from the germline V gene are SGHNT and YENEEA.

The V gene is TRBV30, the J gene TRBJ2-7, with 7 positions matching TRBD1. Germline assignment: CDR1 GTSNPN and CDR2 SVGIG (reference sequence). The CDR3 contains 14 residues. J gave up 0 bases and V 3 bases, and 5 bases lay outside the gene matches. The CDR3 region is CAWRAQGSSYEQYF. DNA of the CDR3: TGTGCCTGGAGGGCACAGGGGAGCTCCTACGAGCAGTACTTC.

This clone was found once. V gene TRBV27 combines with J gene TRBJ1-4; TRBD1 matches 8 bases. V trimming: 5 bases; J trimming: 3 bases; junction bases outside the gene matches: 11. From germline, CDR1 is MNHEY and CDR2 SMNVEV (reference sequence). The length of the CDR3 is 17 residues. The CDR3 DNA reads TGTGCCAGCAGTGATTTACCGGGACAGGCTTCTAATGAAAAACTGTTTTTT. This sequence encodes CASSDLPGQASNEKLFF.

J is TRBJ1-3 and V is TRBV19; D remains unclear. Trimming left V 8 bases short and J 0 bases short, with 14 bases between. The CDR3 spans 15 residues. Germline values: CDR1 LNHDA, CDR2 SQIVND (reference sequence). Here the CDR3 reads CASRYSPSSGNTIYF. CDR3 DNA sequence: TGTGCCAGTCGTTATTCCCCGAGCTCTGGAAACACCATATATTTT.

In this sample, this clone turned up a few times. The chain recombines TRBV27 with TRBJ1-1, with 7 bases aligning to TRBD1. Germline V gene sequence: CDR1 MNHEY, CDR2 SMNVEV (reference sequence). This CDR3 spans 16 amino acids. V trimming: 5 bases; J trimming: 5 bases; junction bases outside the gene matches: 14. The CDR3 sequence is CASSPYQQGLRTEAFF. CDR3 nucleotides: TGTGCCAGCAGTCCGTATCAACAGGGGTTGCGGACTGAAGCTTTCTTT.

This clone was observed a single time. The chain carries TRBV19 and TRBJ2-7; D is perhaps TRBD2 (5 bases). Germline assignment: CDR1 LNHDA and CDR2 SQIVND (reference sequence). The CDR3 spans 13 residues. Trimming cost V 6 bases and J 0 bases, with 9 bases left between them. The CDR3 reads CASSGESSYEQYF. The CDR3 region has the DNA TGTGCCAGTAGCGGGGAATCCTCCTACGAGCAGTACTTC.

The chain carries TRBV19 and TRBJ2-1, with TRBD2 matching over 13 bases. The CDR3 contains 15 residues. Germline CDR1 is LNHDA and CDR2 is SQIVND (reference sequence). Trimming removed 3 bases from V and 10 bases from J; junction bases left unmatched: 6. The CDR3 DNA reads TGTGCCAGTAGTATCGCACTAGCGGGGGGGCGGGAGCAGTTCTTC. This encodes CASSIALAGGREQFF. Full variable domain (missing parts from reference TRBV19 and TRBJ2-1): DGGITQSPKYLFRKEGQNVTLSCEQNLNHDAMYWYRQDPGQGLRLIYYSQIVNDFQKGDIAEGYSVSREKKESFPLTVTSAQKNPTAFYLCASSIALAGGREQFFGPGTRLTVL.

The genes are TRBV30 and TRBJ1-1; D gene unclear. The CDR3 spans 13 residues. The germline gives CDR1 GTSNPN, CDR2 SVGIG (reference sequence). V was cut by 8 bases and J by 3 bases, with 16 bases left in between. The CDR3 loop reads CAGRWEVYTEAFF. In nucleotides, the CDR3 is TGTGCCGGACGGTGGGAGGTCTACACTGAAGCTTTCTTT. Complete variable domain (other parts from reference TRBV30 and TRBJ1-1): SQTIHQWPATLVQPVGSPLSLECTVEGTSNPNLYWYRQAAGRGLQLLFYSVGIGQISSEVPQNLSASRPQDRQFILSSKKLLLSDSGFYLCAGRWEVYTEAFFGQGTRLTVV.

The V call is TRBV11-2, the J call TRBJ1-4, with 8 bases matching TRBD1. The CDR3 consists of 15 residues. Per the germline V gene, CDR1 is SGHAT and CDR2 is FQNNGV. The ends lost 5 bases at V and 4 bases at J; junction bases unmatched: 6. The CDR3 sequence is CASSPGQGGNEKLFF. The CDR3 DNA reads as TGTGCCAGCAGCCCCGGACAGGGCGGTAATGAAAAACTGTTTTTT.

This clone has only one observation. The V gene is TRBV6-5, the J gene TRBJ1-2; D remains unclear. Looked up from germline, CDR1 is MNHEY and CDR2 is SVGAGI. This CDR3 is built from 15 residues. Trimming removed 0 bases from V and 6 bases from J, with 14 bases in between. CDR3 region: CASSYSTNGIDGYTF. DNA of the CDR3: TGTGCCAGCAGTTACTCGACGAACGGGATTGATGGCTACACCTTC.

The chain couples TRBV6-5 to TRBJ2-3, with 7 bases that match TRBD2. The germline gives CDR1 MNHEY, CDR2 SVGAGI. This CDR3 is built from 14 residues. J was trimmed by 1 base and V by 7 bases; bases with no gene match: 5. The CDR3 bases are TGTGCCAGCACCAATAGCGGGCGCACAGATACGCAGTATTTT. This codes for CASTNSGRTDTQYF.

The chain's CDR3 is CASSTQIQIYNSPLHF. The CDR3 DNA reads as TGTGCCAGTAGTACGCAGATCCAGATCTATAATTCACCCCTCCACTTT. The chain recombines TRBV19 with TRBJ1-6; D is ambiguous. Trimming took off 4 bases at V and 3 bases at J, with 13 bases between the two ends. CDR3 length: 16 amino acids. Looked up from germline, CDR1 is LNHDA and CDR2 is SQIVND (reference sequence).

This clone was picked up one time. The chain carries TRBV4-1 and TRBJ2-7; 8 positions match TRBD1. Germline V gene sequence: CDR1 MGHRA, CDR2 YSYEKL. This CDR3 has 19 amino acids. With 4 bases clipped from V and 4 bases from J, the junction kept 21 bases outside the gene matches. CDR3 residues: CASSRQSGQGPTQGYEQYF. In DNA form, the CDR3 reads TGCGCCAGCAGCCGTCAATCCGGACAGGGCCCAACCCAGGGTTACGAGCAGTACTTC.

This clone was found a few times. The chain combines TRBV2 with TRBJ1-3; 7 bases align to TRBD1. Germline trimming cut 4 bases from V and 0 bases from J; bases unmatched to any gene: 6. The CDR3 contains 16 residues. In germline, CDR1 is SNHLY, CDR2 FYNNEI. The CDR3 spells CASSGPGGISGNTIYF. The DNA for the CDR3 is TGTGCCAGCAGTGGGCCAGGGGGGATCTCTGGAAACACCATATATTTT.

The genes are TRBV15 and TRBJ1-4; no clear D. CDR3 size: 17 residues. With 0 bases removed from V and 4 bases from J, the gap between germline ends came to 15 bases. The germline V gene has CDR1 LNHNV and CDR2 YYDKDF (reference sequence). The CDR3 sequence is CATSRDMGSPINEKLFF. The CDR3 DNA follows: TGTGCCACCAGCAGAGATATGGGCAGCCCAATTAATGAAAAACTGTTTTTT.

Remarks on this clone: No DNA is shown, since the ends of the CDR3 on it are uncertain; the CDR3 is the one TCRdb lists. V usage is TRBV30 and J usage is TRBJ1-4. With termini counted, the CDR3 has 19 amino acids. Germline V gene sequence: CDR1 GTSNPN, CDR2 SVGIG (reference sequence). The CDR3 spells CAAHEKLFFGPEAGGKLFF.

V and J are TRBV19 and TRBJ2-3; 8 bases align to TRBD2. CDR3 length: 15 residues. Trimming removed 5 bases from V and 3 bases from J; junction bases left unmatched: 7. Germline V gene data show CDR1 as LNHDA and CDR2 as SQIVND (reference sequence). CDR3 DNA sequence: TGTGCCAGTAGTGGTAGCGGGGCGGAAACAGATACGCAGTATTTT. Amino acids: CASSGSGAETDTQYF.

The CDR3 loop is CASSLGMTGLNTEAFF. The DNA for the CDR3 is TGCGCCAGCAGCTTGGGAATGACAGGGTTGAACACTGAAGCTTTCTTT. The chain joins TRBV5-1 to TRBJ1-1, with 7 bases fitting TRBD1. The CDR3 loop spans 16 amino acids. CDR1 and CDR2 (germline): SGHRS, YFSETQ. V trimming: 0 bases; J trimming: 0 bases; junction bases outside the gene matches: 5.

The chain combines TRBV30 with TRBJ1-2, with a tentative D call TRBD1 (6 bases). Looked up from germline, CDR1 is GTSNPN and CDR2 is SVGIG (reference sequence). V lost 4 bases, J lost 3 bases, and 12 bases lay in between. The CDR3 has 13 residues. The CDR3 reads CAWTLGGDYGYTF. The CDR3 coding sequence is TGTGCCTGGACCCTAGGGGGGGACTATGGCTACACCTTC.

V and J are TRBV6-1 and TRBJ2-1, with 11 bases lining up with TRBD2. Germline CDR1 is MNHNS and CDR2 is SASEGT. J gave up 1 base and V 2 bases, and 19 bases lay outside the gene matches. This CDR3 is built from 22 residues. This CDR3 reads CASSEIGRVVAGGRRSYNEQFF. The CDR3 DNA sequence: TGTGCCAGCAGTGAAATCGGCCGCGTCGTAGCGGGGGGGCGTCGGTCCTACAATGAGCAGTTCTTC.

The rearrangement links TRBV7-6 to TRBJ2-1; perhaps TRBD1 as D (5 bases). Trimming shortened V by 1 base and J by 4 bases, and 14 bases separated the two germline ends. The CDR3 runs 16 residues. CDR1 is SGHVS, CDR2 FNYEAQ, per germline. CDR3 coding DNA: TGTGCCAGCAGCTTAGGTAGGGCAGGGTCGTACAATGAGCAGTTCTTC. It translates to CASSLGRAGSYNEQFF. The whole variable domain, remainder taken from reference TRBV7-6 and TRBJ2-1, is GAGVSQSPRYKVTKRGQDVALRCDPISGHVSLYWYRQALGQGPEFLTYFNYEAQQDKSGLPNDRFSAERPEGSISTLTIQRTEQRDSAMYRCASSLGRAGSYNEQFFGPGTRLTVL.